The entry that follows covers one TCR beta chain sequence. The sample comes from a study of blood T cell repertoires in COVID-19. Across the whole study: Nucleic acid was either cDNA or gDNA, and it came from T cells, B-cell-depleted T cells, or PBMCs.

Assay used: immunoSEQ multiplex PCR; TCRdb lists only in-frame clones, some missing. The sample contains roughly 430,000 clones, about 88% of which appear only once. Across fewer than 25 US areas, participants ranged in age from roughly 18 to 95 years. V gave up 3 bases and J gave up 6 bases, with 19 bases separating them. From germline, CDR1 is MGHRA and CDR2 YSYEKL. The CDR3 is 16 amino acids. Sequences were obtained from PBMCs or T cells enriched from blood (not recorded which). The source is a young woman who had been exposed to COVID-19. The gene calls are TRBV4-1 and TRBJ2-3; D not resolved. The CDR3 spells CASSQPTRVGGDTQYF. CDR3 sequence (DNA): TGCGCCAGCAGCCAGCCGACACGAGTGGGTGGGGATACGCAGTATTTT.